These 3 T cell receptor beta chains originate from one sample sequenced in a study of cytomegalovirus exposure and HLA in healthy donors. It was with 60 Vbeta and 13 Jbeta primers that the PCR ran. Using immunoSEQ multiplex PCR, the repertoire was profiled, and TCRdb retains in-frame clones only, with some absent. The repertoire holds tens of thousands of clones, with around 77% as singletons. The specimen was PBMCs. Receptors were obtained from a woman in her thirties in good health and CMV-seropositive.

The chain has TRBV4-1 and TRBJ2-1, with 7 bases identical to TRBD2. The CDR3 totals 15 residues. J lost 3 bases, V lost 0 bases, and 2 bases had no gene match. Germline CDR1 reads MGHRA; CDR2 reads YSYEKL. The CDR3: CASSQEQRDYNEQFF. The CDR3 region has the DNA TGCGCCAGCAGCCAAGAACAGCGGGACTACAATGAGCAGTTCTTC.

The chain combines TRBV7-8 with TRBJ1-2; D might be TRBD1 (6 bases). V was pared by 3 bases and J by 8 bases, with 16 bases between. CDR3 length: 14 residues. Germline CDR1 SGHVS, CDR2 FQNEAQ. CDR3 sequence: CASSLVDRLGGYTF. CDR3 DNA sequence: TGTGCCAGCAGCTTGGTAGACAGGTTGGGGGGCTACACCTTC.

The J gene is TRBJ2-5, the V gene TRBV18, with a weak D call TRBD1 (6 bases). The CDR3 contains 14 residues. CDR1 is KGHSH, CDR2 LQKENI, per germline. Trimming left V 8 bases short and J 2 bases short, with 15 bases between. The CDR3 sequence is CASLKGDGQETQYF. The CDR3 DNA sequence: TGTGCCAGCCTCAAGGGGGACGGGCAAGAGACCCAGTACTTC.